This TCR beta chain was recovered during a study of T cell responses to AZD1222 COVID-19 vaccine. Whole-study context: Second-dose intervals of approximately 4 or approximately 12 weeks were pooled. Overall study results and limits: Sampled repertoires all dated from after the peak T cell response.

A word on this clone: Its antigen is unknown.

CDR1 is SEHNR and CDR2 is FQNEAQ in the germline V gene (reference sequence). This CDR3 is built from 14 residues. With 3 bases clipped from V and 14 bases from J, the junction kept 10 bases outside the gene matches. Repertoires were generated with immunoSEQ multiplex PCR, while TCRdb's copy carries only in-frame clones and drops some. The table lists 100,000 to 150,000 clones, about 87% of them singletons. The source material was peripheral blood, sampled on day 0 of AZD1222 vaccination. The rearrangement joins TRBV7-9 to TRBJ2-1, with 10 bases lining up with TRBD1. This sequence originates from an adult in good health. The CDR3 region has the DNA TGTGCCAGCAGCTTTCCAAACCGGGACAGGGGAAAGTTCTTC. Residues: CASSFPNRDRGKFF.